These 11 T cell receptor beta chains originate from one sample sequenced in a study of blood T cell repertoires in COVID-19. Clones were sequenced by immunoSEQ multiplex PCR, and TCRdb holds only the in-frame ones, with some missing. The sample yields about 130,000 clones, over 60% seen once. Source material: peripheral blood. These receptors all stem from a woman aged 70-85 years with acute or convalescent COVID-19.

V is TRBV5-1 and J is TRBJ1-1, with 8 positions matching TRBD1. Unmatched junction bases numbered 7, after V lost 4 bases and J lost 8 bases. CDR3 length equals 13 residues. Germline V gene sequence: CDR1 SGHRS, CDR2 YFSETQ. The CDR3 loop is CASSQGTGQEAFF. The CDR3 region has the DNA TGCGCCAGCAGCCAGGGGACAGGCCAAGAAGCTTTCTTT.

The chain combines TRBV5-1 with TRBJ2-3; 8 bases are shared with TRBD1. Germline CDR1 is SGHRS and CDR2 is YFSETQ. Trimming removed 3 bases from V and 8 bases from J; junction bases left unmatched: 8. The CDR3 spans 14 residues. The DNA for the CDR3 is TGCGCCAGCAGCTCGGGACAGGACAGCGGTACGCAGTATTTT. It is translated as CASSSGQDSGTQYF.

Points on this clone: The identical CDR3 is also encoded by other nucleotide sequences in the sample. This chain uses TRBV12-3 or TRBV12-4 with TRBJ2-3, with D hard to call. The germline V and J ends were trimmed by 3 bases and 6 bases, with 4 bases remaining between them. The CDR3 spans 11 residues. CDR3 DNA: TGTGCCAGCAGTTTCGCGGATACGCAGTATTTT. Protein: CASSFADTQYF.

This clone came up a few times. CDR3 loop: CASSQEEGERETQYF. CDR3 bases: TGCGCCAGCAGCCAAGAAGAGGGGGAAAGGGAGACCCAGTACTTC. The chain is built from TRBV4-1 and TRBJ2-5; possible D gene TRBD1, 6 bases. V was pared by 0 bases and J by 5 bases, with 13 bases between. Per the germline V gene, CDR1 is MGHRA and CDR2 is YSYEKL. This CDR3 region has 15 residues.

This clone came up a few times. The chain is built from TRBV3-1 (or the pseudogene TRBV3-2) and TRBJ2-2; TRBD2 is a possible D gene (6 bases). The V end was cut by 5 bases, the J end by 12 bases, with 10 bases between. CDR3 length: 11 amino acids. Germline-derived CDR1 and CDR2 are LGHDT and YNNKEL (reference sequence). CDR3 residues: CASSLGLKLFF. CDR3 nucleotides: TGTGCCAGCAGCTTGGGACTGAAGCTGTTTTTT.

This sequence joins TRBV3-1 (or the pseudogene TRBV3-2) and TRBJ1-2; 9 bases align to TRBD1. V shed 4 bases, J shed 8 bases, and the junction held 11 bases outside the gene matches. The CDR3 spans 15 residues. CDR1 and CDR2 (germline): LGHDT, YNNKEL (reference sequence). The DNA of the CDR3 is TGTGCCAGCAGCCCCCCACAGGGGGCAAGGAGAGGCTACACCTTC. It specifies CASSPPQGARRGYTF.

The chain uses TRBV5-1 and TRBJ2-7; 13 bases are a match to TRBD2. The germline gives CDR1 SGHRS, CDR2 YFSETQ. CDR3 length: 17 residues. J lost 0 bases, V lost 5 bases, and 8 bases had no gene match. The CDR3 DNA is TGCGCCAGCAGTGGGGGAGGGACTAGCGGGATCTCCTACGAGCAGTACTTC. Translation: CASSGGGTSGISYEQYF.

The chain links TRBV19 to TRBJ1-1; 7 nucleotides line up with TRBD1. The CDR3 has 14 residues. V gave up 11 bases and J gave up 6 bases; unmatched junction bases: 15. CDR1 and CDR2 (germline): LNHDA, SQIVND (reference sequence). The CDR3 region has the DNA TGTGCCTGCAAGAGACAGGGAGGAAGGGCTGAAGCTTTCTTT. It yields the protein CACKRQGGRAEAFF.

The chain carries TRBV11-2 and TRBJ2-3; D is ambiguous. Germline V gene lookup returns CDR1 SGHAT and CDR2 FQNNGV. The CDR3 spans 14 residues. V was clipped by 1 base and J by 2 bases, with 7 bases between them. This CDR3 reads CASSLASYTDTQYF. The CDR3 DNA reads TGTGCCAGCAGCTTAGCTAGTTACACAGATACGCAGTATTTT.

The chain couples TRBV5-1 to TRBJ2-3, with 11 positions matching TRBD1. The CDR3 is 16 residues long. Unmatched junction bases numbered 4, after V lost 0 bases and J lost 4 bases. The germline gives CDR1 SGHRS, CDR2 YFSETQ. The CDR3 reads CASSLAGTGGADTQYF. In DNA, the CDR3 is TGCGCCAGCAGCTTGGCCGGGACAGGGGGAGCAGATACGCAGTATTTT.

This rearrangement joins TRBV5-1 to TRBJ1-2, with 8 positions matching TRBD1. The V gene end was trimmed by 6 bases and the J gene end by 6 bases; junction bases not matched to a gene: 13. This CDR3 has 15 amino acids. The germline gives CDR1 SGHRS, CDR2 YFSETQ. The CDR3 reads CASTATGDPGDGYTF. The CDR3 nucleotides read TGCGCCAGCACAGCGACAGGGGACCCTGGGGATGGCTACACCTTC.